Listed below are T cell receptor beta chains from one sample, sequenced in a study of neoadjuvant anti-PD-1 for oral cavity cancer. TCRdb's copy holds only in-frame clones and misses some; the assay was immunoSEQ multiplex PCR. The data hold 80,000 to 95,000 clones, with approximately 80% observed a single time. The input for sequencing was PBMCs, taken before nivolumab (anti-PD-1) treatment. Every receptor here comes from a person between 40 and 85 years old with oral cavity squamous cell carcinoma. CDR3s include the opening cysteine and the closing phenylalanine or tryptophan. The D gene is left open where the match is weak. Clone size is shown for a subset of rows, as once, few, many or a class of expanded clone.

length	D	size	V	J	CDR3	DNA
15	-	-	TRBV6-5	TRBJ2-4	CASTAAGTSKNIQYF	TGTGCCAGCACCGCAGCTGGGACGTCAAAAAACATTCAGTACTTC
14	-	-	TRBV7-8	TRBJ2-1	CASSRREGYNEQFF	TGTGCCAGCAGCCGACGCGAAGGCTACAATGAGCAGTTCTTC
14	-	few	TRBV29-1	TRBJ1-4	CSVVSGARDEKLFF	TGCAGCGTTGTCTCCGGGGCCCGGGATGAAAAACTGTTTTTT
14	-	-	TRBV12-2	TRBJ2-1	CASRLRDRSLEQFF	TGTGCAAGTCGCTTACGGGACCGATCGTTGGAGCAGTTCTTC
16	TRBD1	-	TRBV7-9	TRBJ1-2	CASSLGDRELSYGYTF	TGTGCCAGCAGCTTAGGAGACAGGGAATTATCGTATGGCTACACCTTC
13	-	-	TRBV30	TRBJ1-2	CAWSGGGGYGYTF	TGTGCCTGGAGTGGCGGGGGGGGATATGGCTACACCTTC
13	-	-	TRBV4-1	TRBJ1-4	CASSQAEGEKLFF	TGCGCCAGCAGCCAAGCGGAGGGAGAAAAACTGTTTTTT
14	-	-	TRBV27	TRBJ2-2	CASSFGQFTGELFF	TGTGCCAGCAGTTTTGGACAGTTCACCGGGGAGCTGTTTTTT
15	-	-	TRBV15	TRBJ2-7	CATSRDGQGTYEQYF	TGTGCCACCAGCAGAGATGGGCAGGGCACCTACGAGCAGTACTTC
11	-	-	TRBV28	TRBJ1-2	CASNGNYGYTF	TGTGCCAGCAATGGAAACTATGGCTACACCTTC
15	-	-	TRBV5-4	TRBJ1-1	CASSLAGQGGTEAFF	TGTGCCAGCAGCTTGGCTGGGCAGGGAGGAACTGAAGCTTTCTTT